Listed here are 21 T cell receptor beta chains from one sample, sequenced in a study of cytomegalovirus exposure and HLA in healthy donors. The study ran its PCR with 60 Vbeta and 13 Jbeta primers. Sequencing used immunoSEQ multiplex PCR; TCRdb keeps in-frame clones, though not all of them. The sample has around 150,000 clones, over 70% seen once. The sequenced material came from PBMCs. The source of these receptors is a man aged 30-40 years in good health and CMV-seropositive.

CDR3 sequence: CASSEFLSVWAILYEQYF. The DNA for the CDR3 is TGTGCCAGCAGTGAATTTTTGTCAGTCTGGGCAATACTCTACGAGCAGTACTTC. V usage is TRBV2 and J usage is TRBJ2-7, with D uncertain. The length of the CDR3 is 18 residues. Germline V CDR1 and CDR2: SNHLY, FYNNEI. The ends were cut back, 2 bases at V and 3 bases at J, with 23 bases in the middle.

This sequence joins TRBV15 and TRBJ2-6, with 10 positions matching TRBD1. The junction had 4 bases not matched to a gene; V was cut back by 3 bases and J by 8 bases. The germline gives CDR1 LNHNV, CDR2 YYDKDF (reference sequence). This CDR3 is 15 amino acids long. CDR3 DNA: TGTGCCACCAGCAGTGGGACAGGGGAGTCCAACGTCCTGACTTTC. Translating gives CATSSGTGESNVLTF. Based on the CDR3 plus reference TRBV15 and TRBJ2-6, the full variable domain is DAMVIQNPRYQVTQFGKPVTLSCSQTLNHNVMYWYQQKSSQAPKLLFHYYDKDFNNEADTPDNFQSRRPNTSFCFLDIRSPGLGDTAMYLCATSSGTGESNVLTFGAGSRLTVL.

The chain combines TRBV9 with TRBJ1-1; maybe TRBD1 (5 bases). Between the trimmed V and J ends, which lost 6 bases and 6 bases, there was a span of 18 bases. The CDR3 runs 14 residues. Germline-derived CDR1 and CDR2 are SGDLS and YYNGEE. CDR3 sequence (DNA): TGTGCCAGCAACCTAGGAGGAGGGGCATCTGAAGCTTTCTTT. This gives the protein CASNLGGGASEAFF.

This chain connects TRBV30 to TRBJ1-2; 8 positions agree with TRBD1. The germline V gene encodes CDR1 GTSNPN and CDR2 SVGIG (reference sequence). This CDR3 comprises 13 residues. V lost 0 bases to trimming and J lost 8 bases; unmatched junction nucleotides: 5. CDR3 in DNA: TGTGCCTGGAGTGTAGGCAGGGGGCGAGGCTACACCTTC. Encoded protein: CAWSVGRGRGYTF. The full variable domain, in which reference TRBV30 and TRBJ1-2 provide the parts outside the CDR3, is SQTIHQWPATLVQPVGSPLSLECTVEGTSNPNLYWYRQAAGRGLQLLFYSVGIGQISSEVPQNLSASRPQDRQFILSSKKLLLSDSGFYLCAWSVGRGRGYTFGSGTRLTVV.

J is TRBJ2-2 and V is TRBV7-2; D is perhaps TRBD2 (7 bases). The CDR3 loop spans 16 amino acids. V dropped 4 bases and J dropped 4 bases, with 16 bases sitting between them. Germline-derived CDR1 and CDR2 are SGHTA and FQGNSA. The CDR3 DNA sequence: TGTGCCAGCAGCTCATCCGGGGGGACACCCACCGGGGAGCTGTTTTTT. Protein product: CASSSSGGTPTGELFF.

The V gene is TRBV28, the J gene TRBJ2-7; tentative D call: TRBD2 (6 bases). Per germline, CDR1 MDHEN and CDR2 SYDVKM. With 4 bases removed from V and 0 bases from J, the gap between germline ends came to 10 bases. The CDR3 extends over 14 amino acids. The CDR3: CASSWDGSSYEQYF. CDR3 in DNA: TGTGCCAGCAGTTGGGACGGGAGCTCCTACGAGCAGTACTTC.

On this clone: The junction and the germline gene differ at one end; a read error may be behind it. The chain couples TRBV19 to TRBJ2-4; 7 bases agree with TRBD2. The germline V gene has CDR1 LNHDA and CDR2 SQIVND (reference sequence). The CDR3 covers 15 residues. The CDR3 nucleotides read TGTGCCAGTAGTCCCAGGGAGGGAGGCAAAAACAGTCAGTACTTC. As protein: CASSPREGGKNSQYF.

This clone appeared a few times. V is TRBV4-3 and J is TRBJ2-5; D unresolved. V lost 1 base to trimming and J lost 1 base, with 22 bases between them. This CDR3 is built from 19 residues. Germline CDR1 and CDR2: LGHNA and YSLEER. CDR3 DNA: TGCGCCAGCAGCCAAGGGTTTTCACCTAGTGCGATGGGCCAAGAGACCCAGTACTTC. It translates to CASSQGFSPSAMGQETQYF.

This chain joins TRBV6-4 and TRBJ1-2; 7 nucleotides match TRBD1. Germline V gene sequence: CDR1 MRHNA, CDR2 SNTAGT. Losses at the gene ends were 4 bases for V and 4 bases for J; bases not matched to a gene: 9. The CDR3 sequence is 15 residues long. The DNA of the CDR3 is TGTGCCAGCAGTGTTACCGGGACAGCGAGCTATGGCTACACCTTC. Its protein product is CASSVTGTASYGYTF.

The chain combines TRBV4-1 with TRBJ2-5, with 9 bases fitting TRBD2. The CDR3 runs 20 residues. Looked up from germline, CDR1 is MGHRA and CDR2 is YSYEKL. With 1 base clipped from V and 5 bases from J, the junction kept 20 bases outside the gene matches. The CDR3, as DNA: TGCGCCAGCAGCCAAGGTTATTTCGGGCTAGCGGGATCCGGGGGGGAGACCCAGTACTTC. This gives the protein CASSQGYFGLAGSGGETQYF.

The chain has TRBV19 and TRBJ2-5; 8 bases fit TRBD1. Germline assignment: CDR1 LNHDA and CDR2 SQIVND (reference sequence). The CDR3 length is 15 residues. Trimming took 7 bases from V and 3 from J; bases not matched to a gene: 10. The CDR3 reads CASTDRTGLKETQYF. The CDR3 region has the DNA TGTGCCAGTACTGACCGGACAGGGTTAAAAGAGACCCAGTACTTC.

This clone was counted only a few times. The chain is built from TRBV28 and TRBJ2-2; perhaps TRBD1 as D (6 bases). The CDR3 has 15 residues. Trimming left V 7 bases short and J 5 bases short, with 17 bases between. Germline CDR1 reads MDHEN; CDR2 reads SYDVKM. DNA for the CDR3: TGTGCCAGCACTCGCCCAGGGGCAGGGACCGGGGAGCTGTTTTTT. Encoded protein: CASTRPGAGTGELFF.

This chain links TRBV28 with TRBJ2-1, with 10 nucleotides matching TRBD2. Per the germline V gene, CDR1 is MDHEN and CDR2 is SYDVKM. The ends lost 5 bases at V and 4 bases at J; junction bases unmatched: 8. The CDR3 covers 16 residues. The chain's CDR3 is CASSPLGTSEYNEQFF. CDR3 nucleotide sequence: TGTGCCAGCAGTCCTCTCGGGACTAGCGAATACAATGAGCAGTTCTTC.

A single count supports this clone. This chain uses TRBV5-1 with TRBJ1-5; the match to TRBD1 covers 9 bases. The length of the CDR3 is 20 residues. Per germline, CDR1 SGHRS and CDR2 YFSETQ. J lost 2 bases, V lost 4 bases, and 19 bases had no gene match. The CDR3 coding sequence is TGCGCCAGCAGCATTCGCCCGCTCGGACAGGGGAAAATAGGCAATCAGCCCCAGCATTTT. This sequence encodes CASSIRPLGQGKIGNQPQHF.

This clone was detected only a few times. V usage is TRBV2 and J usage is TRBJ2-5, with TRBD1 identical over 8 bases. CDR1 is SNHLY, CDR2 FYNNEI, per germline. V lost 2 bases, J lost 4 bases, and 15 bases stayed unmatched. CDR3 length: 18 amino acids. The DNA for the CDR3 is TGTGCCAGCAGTGAACTCCGGGTGGGCAGGGGGCATGGAGAGACCCAGTACTTC. This gives the protein CASSELRVGRGHGETQYF.

This sequence joins TRBV7-9 and TRBJ2-1, with 8 positions matching TRBD2. Germline assignment: CDR1 SEHNR and CDR2 FQNEAQ (reference sequence). The CDR3 is 15 residues long. The CDR3 nucleotides read TGTTCCAAGCTTAGGGAGCGGGAGATTATGAATGAGCAGTTCTTC. Translated, it gives CSKLREREIMNEQFF.

The genes are TRBV6-4 and TRBJ1-5; D is unclear. This CDR3 is built from 13 residues. V was pared by 4 bases and J by 4 bases, with 8 bases between. Germline V gives CDR1 MRHNA, CDR2 SNTAGT. The CDR3 is CASSAQPNQPQHF. The CDR3 nucleotides are TGTGCCAGCAGTGCACAGCCTAATCAGCCCCAGCATTTT.

The genes are TRBV19 and TRBJ2-7; D is perhaps TRBD1 (6 bases). The CDR3 covers 13 residues. CDR1 LNHDA and CDR2 SQIVND come from the germline V gene (reference sequence). V was cut by 7 bases and J by 5 bases, with 15 bases left in between. CDR3 bases: TGTGCCAGTAACCTTAGGGGGTCGGACGAGCAGTACTTC. Protein product: CASNLRGSDEQYF.

This chain links TRBV2 with TRBJ2-7; D gene unclear. The CDR3 spans 14 residues. Germline CDR1 reads SNHLY; CDR2 reads FYNNEI. The germline V and J ends were trimmed by 4 bases and 0 bases, with 10 bases remaining between them. CDR3 region: CASSVAHHSYEQYF. Here the CDR3 DNA reads TGTGCCAGCAGTGTGGCTCACCACTCCTACGAGCAGTACTTC.

The V and J genes are TRBV7-9 and TRBJ2-7; D may be TRBD1 (6 bases). This CDR3 is 14 amino acids long. The V gene's germline CDR1 is SEHNR and CDR2 FQNEAQ (reference sequence). The V end lost 4 bases, the J end lost 2 bases, and 12 bases lay between the germline ends. The CDR3 nucleotides are TGTGCCAGCAGCTCTCTGGACAGTCCCTACGAGCAGTACTTC. Its protein product is CASSSLDSPYEQYF.

This chain uses TRBV9 with TRBJ2-1; 9 positions match TRBD1. The CDR3 length is 14 residues. Germline V lookup: CDR1 SGDLS, CDR2 YYNGEE. With V trimmed by 6 bases and J by 5 bases, 6 bases remained unmatched. The CDR3 coding sequence is TGTGCCAGCAACCGGGACAGGGCAGACAATGAGCAGTTCTTC. It specifies CASNRDRADNEQFF.